The 27 T cell receptor beta chains below were found in one sample sequenced in a study of post-analysis software for immune sequencing data. Presence of unique molecular identifiers characterized the TCR beta cDNA libraries. TCRdb re-called the PCR reads through MiXCR, storing one row per CDR3 protein. The data show some 690,000 distinct CDR3 sequences, with 25% to 30% seen just once and around 0.6% held by the top ten. Study results and limitations: TRBV5-6, TRBV5-1 and TRBV20-1 were among about 5 TRBV segments more frequent in patients than controls.

Antigen specificity for these receptors is unknown. Sequenced input: blood. The origin of the receptors is a girl aged 10 to 17 with multiple sclerosis.

V gene TRBV12-3 or TRBV12-4 combines with J gene TRBJ2-3; 11 bases match TRBD2. The length of the CDR3 is 19 residues. V lost 3 bases and J lost 4; bases outside the gene matches: 15. In nucleotides, the CDR3 is TGTGCCAGCAGTTTCACTAGCGGGAGATTGGTGATACCCGCAGATACGCAGTATTTT. This codes for CASSFTSGRLVIPADTQYF.

This clonotype has a count of ten or more. The gene calls are TRBV4-3 and TRBJ2-6; maybe TRBD2 (6 bases). V gave up 0 bases and J gave up 3 bases, with 12 bases separating them. The CDR3 is made up of 17 amino acids. Germline values: CDR1 LGHNA, CDR2 YSLEER. The CDR3 loop reads CASSQDSRGLGANVLTF. DNA of the CDR3: TGCGCCAGCAGCCAAGATTCTAGGGGACTTGGGGCCAACGTCCTGACTTTC.

This clonotype was recorded at least ten times. J is TRBJ1-2 and V is TRBV7-2, with D perhaps TRBD1 (6 bases). Germline assignment: CDR1 SGHTA and CDR2 FQGNSA. The CDR3 runs to 13 residues. V was pared by 5 bases and J by 8 bases, with 15 bases between. The CDR3 coding sequence is TGTGCCAGCAGCATCAACAGGGCAGGGGGCTACACCTTC. As protein: CASSINRAGGYTF.

In this sample, this clonotype turned up a few times. This CDR3 is CASSQTSGRADTQYF. The DNA of the CDR3 is TGCGCCAGCAGCCAAACTTCGGGGAGGGCAGATACGCAGTATTTT. The genes are TRBV4-3 and TRBJ2-3; 7 positions match TRBD2. The CDR3 contains 15 residues. Trimming at V came to 2 bases and at J to 4 bases, leaving 6 bases not matched to a gene. In germline, CDR1 is LGHNA, CDR2 YSLEER.

The V and J genes are TRBV18 and TRBJ2-4; 11 bases agree with TRBD2. The CDR3 is 15 residues long. The germline V gene has CDR1 KGHSH and CDR2 LQKENI. The V gene end was trimmed by 3 bases and the J gene end by 7 bases; junction bases not matched to a gene: 5. The CDR3 DNA reads TGTGCCAGCTCACCGTCTACTAGCGGGGGCAACATTCAGTACTTC. This codes for CASSPSTSGGNIQYF.

Only one count was recorded for this clonotype. The rearrangement links TRBV12-3 or TRBV12-4 to TRBJ1-6; no clear D gene. V gave up 7 bases and J gave up 9 bases, with 13 bases separating them. The CDR3 length is 13 residues. The CDR3 loop is CASTAAGISPLHF. The CDR3, as DNA: TGTGCCAGCACCGCCGCGGGGATTTCACCCCTCCACTTT.

As for this clonotype: An end of the junction differs from the germline gene, which may be a read error. The CDR3 nucleotides read TGCGCCAGCATAGGGTGGGGGACCACTGAAGCTTTCTTT. Its translation: CASIGWGTTEAFF. The chain carries TRBV2 and TRBJ1-1, with D maybe TRBD1 (5 bases). This CDR3 is built from 13 residues. The germline V gene encodes CDR1 SNHLY and CDR2 FYNNEI.

This clonotype has a count of ten or more. V gene TRBV28 combines with J gene TRBJ2-1, with D possibly being TRBD1 (6 bases). CDR1 is MDHEN and CDR2 is SYDVKM in the germline V gene. Trimming took 5 bases from V and 10 from J, leaving 9 bases between them. The CDR3 covers 11 residues. CDR3 DNA: TGTGCCAGCAGTCCCCAGGGGGAGCAGTTCTTC. Protein: CASSPQGEQFF. The entire variable domain, with the rest obtained from reference TRBV28 and TRBJ2-1, is as follows: DVKVTQSSRYLVKRTGEKVFLECVQDMDHENMFWYRQDPGLGLRLIYFSYDVKMKEKGDIPEGYSVSREKKERFSLILESASTNQTSMYLCASSPQGEQFFGPGTRLTVL.

Details on this clonotype: Just one base apart from a much larger clone, this may be a read error. V and J are TRBV28 and TRBJ2-5; weak D call: TRBD1 (5 bases). Germline V gene lookup returns CDR1 MDHEN and CDR2 SYDVKM. Trimming left V 6 bases short and J 4 bases short, with 12 bases between. There are 13 residues in the CDR3. CDR3 residues: CASRRGAAETQYF. CDR3 bases: TGTGCCAGCAGACGTGGGGCAGCAGAGACCCAGTACTTC.

The chain carries TRBV12-5 and TRBJ1-1; tentative D call: TRBD1 (6 bases). The V gene's germline CDR1 is LGHNT and CDR2 FRNRAP. Trimming pared 7 bases from V and 5 bases from J, leaving 14 bases between. This CDR3 has 13 residues. CDR3 coding DNA: TGTGCTAGTGCCTTGGGGGGGCCTACTGAAGCTTTCTTT. Translating gives CASALGGPTEAFF.

This clonotype has just a few counts. The chain has TRBV7-2 and TRBJ2-3, with 9 bases that match TRBD1. CDR1 is SGHTA, CDR2 FQGNSA, per germline. With V trimmed by 2 bases and J by 4 bases, 7 bases remained unmatched. The CDR3 runs to 16 residues. In DNA, the CDR3 is TGTGCCAGCAGCTTAAGGGGACAGGGTCCGTCAGATACGCAGTATTTT. Its protein is CASSLRGQGPSDTQYF.

This chain links TRBV6-5 with TRBJ1-5, with 8 bases matching TRBD1. CDR1 is MNHEY, CDR2 SVGAGI, per germline. The CDR3 consists of 16 residues. The ends lost 0 bases at V and 7 bases at J; junction bases unmatched: 8. The CDR3 loop is CASSYSASQGDQPQHF. The CDR3 DNA follows: TGTGCCAGCAGTTACTCGGCTTCACAGGGGGACCAGCCCCAGCATTTT.

V and J are TRBV6-1 and TRBJ1-1; D not certain. The germline gives CDR1 MNHNS, CDR2 SASEGT. Trimming removed 6 bases from V and 1 base from J, with 12 bases in between. CDR3 size: 14 residues. CDR3 loop: CASSPFRGNTEAFF. In nucleotides, the CDR3 is TGTGCCAGCAGCCCCTTCCGAGGGAACACTGAAGCTTTCTTT.

DNA of the CDR3: TGCGCCAGCAGCTTCGACACTAGATCCTACAATGAGCAGTTCTTC. It codes for CASSFDTRSYNEQFF. The genes are TRBV5-1 and TRBJ2-1; tentative D call: TRBD2 (5 bases). Trimming took 2 bases from V and 1 from J, leaving 10 bases between them. The germline gives CDR1 SGHRS, CDR2 YFSETQ. The CDR3 sequence is 15 residues long.

This clonotype was counted only a few times. CDR3: CASEEGRGREQYF. CDR3 DNA sequence: TGTGCCAGCGAGGAGGGCAGGGGGCGCGAGCAGTACTTC. The chain uses TRBV18 and TRBJ2-7; TRBD1 matches at 8 bases. J was trimmed by 6 bases and V by 8 bases; bases with no gene match: 9. The CDR3 sequence is 13 residues long. Per germline, CDR1 KGHSH and CDR2 LQKENI.

A few counts support this clonotype. The gene calls are TRBV20-1 and TRBJ2-3; perhaps TRBD2 as D (5 bases). The CDR3 loop spans 13 amino acids. Germline lookup yields CDR1 DFQATT and CDR2 SNEGSKA (reference sequence). V was shortened by 3 bases and J by 9 bases, with 16 bases between the two germline ends. The CDR3 coding sequence is TGCAGTGCTAGTGGTGGGTGGGAGTGGACGCAGTATTTT. As protein: CSASGGWEWTQYF.

This clonotype was counted between two and nine times. The V and J genes are TRBV25-1 and TRBJ1-5; possibly TRBD1 for D (6 bases). Germline-derived CDR1 and CDR2 are MGHDK and SYGVNS. This CDR3 comprises 14 residues. V lost 6 bases, J lost 0 bases, and 9 bases lay in between. For the CDR3, the DNA is TGTGCCAGCAGCGGGGACATTAGCAATCAGCCCCAGCATTTT. As protein: CASSGDISNQPQHF.

In this sample, this clonotype turned up a few times. The chain combines TRBV7-2 with TRBJ2-7; 12 nucleotides agree with TRBD2. The junction had 9 bases not matched to a gene; V was cut back by 5 bases and J by 7 bases. This CDR3 spans 15 amino acids. The germline gives CDR1 SGHTA, CDR2 FQGNSA. The CDR3 DNA follows: TGTGCCAGCAGCCCTCGACTAGCGGGAGTTGAAGAGCAGTACTTC. Protein sequence: CASSPRLAGVEEQYF. The full variable domain, in which reference TRBV7-2 and TRBJ2-7 provide the parts outside the CDR3, is GAGVSQSPSNKVTEKGKDVELRCDPISGHTALYWYRQSLGQGLEFLIYFQGNSAPDKSGLPSDRFSAERTGGSVSTLTIQRTQQEDSAVYLCASSPRLAGVEEQYFGPGTRLTVT.

This clonotype was seen a handful of times. The chain carries TRBV28 and TRBJ2-7; D uncertain. Trimming took 2 bases from V and 12 from J, leaving 17 bases between them. The CDR3 consists of 13 residues. Germline assignment: CDR1 MDHEN and CDR2 SYDVKM. CDR3 sequence: CASSLRVPKEAYF. Written as DNA, the CDR3 is TGTGCCAGCAGTTTACGGGTCCCCAAAGAAGCGTACTTC.

Written as DNA, the CDR3 is TGCAGTGCTAGAGAAACAGGGGGCTATAGCAATCAGCCCCAGCATTTT. It translates to CSARETGGYSNQPQHF. V is TRBV20-1 and J is TRBJ1-5; 9 nucleotides align to TRBD1. The CDR3 is 16 amino acids. Germline values: CDR1 DFQATT, CDR2 SNEGSKA (reference sequence). J was trimmed by 0 bases and V by 0 bases; bases with no gene match: 3.

The rearrangement joins TRBV7-2 to TRBJ2-4; 9 bases align to TRBD2. The CDR3 runs 16 residues. Germline V CDR1 and CDR2: SGHTA, FQGNSA. Trimming cost V 6 bases and J 6 bases; bases outside gene matches: 12. The CDR3 DNA reads as TGTGCCAGCAGACCTTGGATCGCGGGAGGGGGAAACATTCAGTACTTC. Its translation is CASRPWIAGGGNIQYF.

This rearrangement joins TRBV9 to TRBJ1-2; D is perhaps TRBD1 (5 bases). The CDR3 is 15 amino acids. In germline, CDR1 is SGDLS, CDR2 YYNGEE. V lost 4 bases and J 4 bases, leaving 17 bases between the germline ends. The CDR3 coding sequence is TGTGCCAGCAGCAGCCGGGACTACGTCGGCTATGGCTACACCTTC. Residues: CASSSRDYVGYGYTF.

The CDR3 region is CSVRVGTVTNEKLFF. The CDR3 DNA sequence: TGCAGCGTTCGGGTGGGGACAGTGACTAATGAAAAACTGTTTTTT. The V call is TRBV29-1, the J call TRBJ1-4; 7 bases align to TRBD1. CDR3 size: 15 residues. The germline V gene encodes CDR1 SQVTM and CDR2 ANQGSEA. V was pared by 5 bases and J by 2 bases, with 8 bases of the junction left unmatched.

This clonotype was seen more than once but under ten times. The V and J genes are TRBV27 and TRBJ2-3; the match to TRBD2 covers 11 bases. The CDR3 has 12 residues. Trimming cost V 5 bases and J 10 bases; bases outside gene matches: 2. Germline V gene lookup returns CDR1 MNHEY and CDR2 SMNVEV (reference sequence). The CDR3 DNA reads as TGTGCCAGCAGTAAGACTAGCGGGGCGCAGTATTTT. Amino acid sequence: CASSKTSGAQYF.

There are a few counts of this clonotype. This chain links TRBV28 with TRBJ2-7; TRBD1 or TRBD2 may be the D gene (5 bases each). Germline CDR1 MDHEN, CDR2 SYDVKM. The CDR3 sequence is 14 residues long. Trimming cost V 7 bases and J 3 bases, with 16 bases left between them. CDR3 DNA: TGTGCCAGCACCGAGTCCCGGGGCCTCTACGAGCAGTACTTC. It is translated as CASTESRGLYEQYF.

This clonotype was seen a handful of times. The chain uses TRBV6-6 and TRBJ2-5; perhaps TRBD1 as D (6 bases). Trimming shortened V by 5 bases and J by 10 bases, and 23 bases separated the two germline ends. CDR1 is MNHNY, CDR2 SVGAGI, per germline (reference sequence). The CDR3 has 15 residues. DNA for the CDR3: TGTGCCAGCAGTCAAGGGACAACCCGACCCGTGGGCCAGTACTTC. Protein sequence: CASSQGTTRPVGQYF.

For this clonotype: The junction departs from the called germline gene at one end, perhaps through a read error. The V and J genes are TRBV20-1 and TRBJ2-1; D possibly matches TRBD1 or TRBD2 (7 bases each). Germline V gene sequence: CDR1 DFQATT, CDR2 SNEGSKA (reference sequence). This CDR3 region has 12 residues. In nucleotides, the CDR3 is TGCAGGGCTAGACGCGACAGGGAGGGGCAGTTCTTC. It codes for CRARRDREGQFF.